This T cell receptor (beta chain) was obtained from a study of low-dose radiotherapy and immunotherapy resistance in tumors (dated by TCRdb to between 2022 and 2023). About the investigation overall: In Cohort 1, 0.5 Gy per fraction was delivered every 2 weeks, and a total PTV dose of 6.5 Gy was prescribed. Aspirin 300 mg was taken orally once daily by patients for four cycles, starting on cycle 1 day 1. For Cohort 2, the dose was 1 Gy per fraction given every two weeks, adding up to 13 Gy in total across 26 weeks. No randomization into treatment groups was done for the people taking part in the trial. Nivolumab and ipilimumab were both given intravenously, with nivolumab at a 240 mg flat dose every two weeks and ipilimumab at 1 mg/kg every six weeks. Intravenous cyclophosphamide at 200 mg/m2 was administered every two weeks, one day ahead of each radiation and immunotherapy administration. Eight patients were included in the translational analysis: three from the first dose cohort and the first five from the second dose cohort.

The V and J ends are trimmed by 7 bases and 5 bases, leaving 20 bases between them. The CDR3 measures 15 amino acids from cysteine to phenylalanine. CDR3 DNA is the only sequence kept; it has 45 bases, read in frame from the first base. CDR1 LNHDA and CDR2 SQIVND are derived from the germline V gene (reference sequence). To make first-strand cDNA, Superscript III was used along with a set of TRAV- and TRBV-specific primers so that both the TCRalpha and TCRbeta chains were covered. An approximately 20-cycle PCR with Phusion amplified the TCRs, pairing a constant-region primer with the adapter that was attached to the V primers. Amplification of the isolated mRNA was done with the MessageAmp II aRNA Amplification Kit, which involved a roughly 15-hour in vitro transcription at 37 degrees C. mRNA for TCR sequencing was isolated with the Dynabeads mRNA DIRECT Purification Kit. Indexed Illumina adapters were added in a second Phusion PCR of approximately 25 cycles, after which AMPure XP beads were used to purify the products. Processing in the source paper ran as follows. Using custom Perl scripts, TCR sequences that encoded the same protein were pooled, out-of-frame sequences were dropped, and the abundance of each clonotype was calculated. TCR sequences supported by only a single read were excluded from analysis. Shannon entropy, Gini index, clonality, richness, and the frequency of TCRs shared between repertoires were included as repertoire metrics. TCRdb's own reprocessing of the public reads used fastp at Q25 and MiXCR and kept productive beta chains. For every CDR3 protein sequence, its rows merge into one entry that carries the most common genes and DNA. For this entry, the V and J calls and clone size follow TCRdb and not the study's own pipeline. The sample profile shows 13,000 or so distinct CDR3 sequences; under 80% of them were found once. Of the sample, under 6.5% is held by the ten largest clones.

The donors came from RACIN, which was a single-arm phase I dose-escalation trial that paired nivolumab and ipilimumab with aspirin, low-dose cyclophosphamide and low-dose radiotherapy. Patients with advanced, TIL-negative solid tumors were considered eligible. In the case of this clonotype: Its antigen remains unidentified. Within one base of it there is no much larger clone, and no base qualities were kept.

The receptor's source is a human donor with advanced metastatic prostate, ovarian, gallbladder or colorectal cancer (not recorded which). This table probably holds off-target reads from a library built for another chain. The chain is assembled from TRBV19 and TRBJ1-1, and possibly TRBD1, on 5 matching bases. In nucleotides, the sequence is TGTGCCAGTAAGGCCAAGGGAGGGGCCGATACTGAAGCTTTCTTT. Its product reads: CASKAKGGADTEAFF.